This T cell receptor beta chain derives from a study of OX40 agonist ivuxolimab in advanced cancers. Note on this clone: Its antigen remains unknown.

The study's findings and limits: CD4+ and CD8+ blood T cells expanded clonally by week 6 at 0.1 to 3.0 mg/kg. In a subset of nonresponders, normalized T-cell clonal expansion was also low.

Germline CDR1 reads PRHDT; CDR2 reads FYEKMQ (reference sequence). Germline trimming cut 3 bases from V and 3 bases from J; bases unmatched to any gene: 1. The CDR3 contains 13 residues. Generated by immunoSEQ multiplex PCR, the TCRdb table keeps only in-frame clones and is missing some. There are fewer than 25,000 clones in the sample; about 89% occur only once, and about 50% lies in the top ten. The source material was CD4+ or CD8+ T cells sorted from blood, sampled in a trial of the OX40 agonist ivuxolimab. The chain combines TRBV13 with TRBJ2-5; 7 nucleotides line up with TRBD1. The receptor comes from an adult with an advanced solid tumor such as melanoma, head and neck, liver or kidney cancer. The CDR3 region has the DNA TGTGCCAGCAGCTTGACAGGGAAAGAGACCCAGTACTTC. Translated: CASSLTGKETQYF.